The T cell receptor (beta chain) described here comes from a study of CD8 T cells in ankylosing spondylitis. TCRdb used MiXCR to reprocess the 5' RACE reads, holding one entry per CDR3 protein. The sample lists tens of thousands of distinct CDR3 sequences; approximately 11% were seen once. Per the germline V gene, CDR1 is KGHDR and CDR2 is SFDVKD. The CDR3 loop spans 18 amino acids. Trimming left V 7 bases short and J 1 base short, with 22 bases between. The sample was blood, either unsorted or a sorted T cell fraction (not recorded which). This receptor was taken from a male donor with ankylosing spondylitis or in good health (not recorded which). The chain is built from TRBV24-1 and TRBJ2-1; the D gene could be TRBD1 or TRBD2 (6 bases each). The CDR3 is CATSPGGRGGQSYNEQFF. DNA of the CDR3: TGTGCCACCAGCCCCGGGGGCCGAGGCGGTCAATCCTACAATGAGCAGTTCTTC.